The 9 T cell receptor beta chains reported below all come from one sample, sequenced in a study of blood T cell repertoires in COVID-19. Sequencing used immunoSEQ multiplex PCR; TCRdb keeps in-frame clones, though not all of them. The table has more than 200,000 clones, 70% to 90% seen once. Source material: peripheral blood. Receptors originate from a middle-aged woman who had recovered from COVID-19.

This CDR3 reads CASSIGTESYNEQFF. The DNA for the CDR3 is TGCGCCAGCAGCATCGGGACAGAGTCCTACAATGAGCAGTTCTTC. The V call is TRBV5-1, the J call TRBJ2-1; 7 bases map to TRBD1. Germline trimming cut 4 bases from V and 1 base from J; bases unmatched to any gene: 5. The length of the CDR3 is 15 residues. Germline CDR1 is SGHRS and CDR2 is YFSETQ.

The chain has TRBV30 and TRBJ1-2, with unresolved D. Trimming shortened V by 0 bases and J by 7 bases, and 12 bases separated the two germline ends. In germline, CDR1 is GTSNPN, CDR2 SVGIG (reference sequence). CDR3 length: 13 amino acids. The CDR3 protein is CAWSVGVHSGYTF. CDR3 nucleotide sequence: TGTGCCTGGAGTGTGGGAGTTCACAGTGGCTACACCTTC.

V usage is TRBV5-1 and J usage is TRBJ2-1; 9 bases are a match to TRBD2. V lost 4 bases and J lost 4; bases outside the gene matches: 9. Germline assignment: CDR1 SGHRS and CDR2 YFSETQ. The CDR3 extends over 16 amino acids. The CDR3 loop reads CASSGVSGRMYNEQFF. The CDR3 region has the DNA TGCGCCAGCAGCGGAGTAAGCGGGAGGATGTACAATGAGCAGTTCTTC.

J is TRBJ1-6 and V is TRBV7-3; 9 positions match TRBD1. This CDR3 is 13 amino acids long. Germline CDR1 is SGHTA and CDR2 is FQGTGA. The V gene end was trimmed by 5 bases and the J gene end by 9 bases; junction bases not matched to a gene: 2. As DNA, the CDR3 is TGTGCCAGCAGCCCGGACAGGGGTTCACCCCTCCACTTT. Translation: CASSPDRGSPLHF. Supplemented by reference TRBV7-3 and TRBJ1-6, the full variable domain reads GAGVSQTPSNKVTEKGKYVELRCDPISGHTALYWYRQSLGQGPEFLIYFQGTGAADDSGLPNDRFFAVRPEGSVSTLKIQRTERGDSAVYLCASSPDRGSPLHFGNGTRLTVT.

The chain has TRBV20-1 and TRBJ1-1, with D perhaps TRBD1 (6 bases). The V and J ends lost 3 bases and 11 bases respectively, with 13 bases between them. The CDR3 runs to 11 residues. From germline, CDR1 is DFQATT and CDR2 SNEGSKA (reference sequence). CDR3 residues: CSASPTGRAFF. For the CDR3, the DNA is TGCAGTGCTAGCCCGACAGGTCGGGCTTTCTTT.

The table lists this clone with a count of one. In DNA, the CDR3 is TGTGCCAGCAGCGCTCCCCTCAAGGAGGGAGGAGAGACCCAGTACTTC. Its protein is CASSAPLKEGGETQYF. J is TRBJ2-5 and V is TRBV9; TRBD2 is a possible D gene (6 bases). Germline values: CDR1 SGDLS, CDR2 YYNGEE. Trimming stripped 3 bases from V and 4 bases from J, with 19 bases between. The CDR3 has 16 amino acids.

V usage is TRBV19 and J usage is TRBJ1-2; the D gene is possibly TRBD1 (6 bases). Trimming shortened V by 9 bases and J by 4 bases, and 27 bases separated the two germline ends. Per the germline V gene, CDR1 is LNHDA and CDR2 is SQIVND (reference sequence). The length of the CDR3 is 17 residues. The CDR3 DNA reads TGTGCCAGCGCCCGACGTCGAGGAAGGGAAGGGGGCTATGGCTACACCTTC. Protein: CASARRRGREGGYGYTF.

The genes are TRBV19 and TRBJ2-7; TRBD1 aligns across 8 bases. Germline-derived CDR1 and CDR2 are LNHDA and SQIVND (reference sequence). This CDR3 has 17 residues. V lost 7 bases to trimming and J lost 4 bases; unmatched junction nucleotides: 18. In DNA, the CDR3 is TGTGCCAGTACTCCGATCCCCCACAGGGGGAGTGGGTACGAGCAGTACTTC. This codes for CASTPIPHRGSGYEQYF. The full variable domain, with the rest looked up from reference TRBV19 and TRBJ2-7, is DGGITQSPKYLFRKEGQNVTLSCEQNLNHDAMYWYRQDPGQGLRLIYYSQIVNDFQKGDIAEGYSVSREKKESFPLTVTSAQKNPTAFYLCASTPIPHRGSGYEQYFGPGTRLTVT.

The J gene is TRBJ2-5, the V gene TRBV2, with 9 bases lining up with TRBD1. The CDR3 spans 15 residues. J gave up 3 bases and V 3 bases, and 5 bases lay outside the gene matches. Germline lookup yields CDR1 SNHLY and CDR2 FYNNEI. CDR3 coding DNA: TGTGCCAGCAGTGACGGGACAGGGAGGGAAGAGACCCAGTACTTC. Translated: CASSDGTGREETQYF.